The 23 T cell receptor beta chains reported below all come from one sample, sequenced in a study of identical twins. TCRdb processed the 5' RACE reads anew with MiXCR; each CDR3 protein has one entry. The sample holds roughly 630,000 distinct CDR3 sequences, roughly 7.2% seen once. In addition, the sample was reused for a study of yellow fever vaccine responses in identical twins.

Sample: PBMCs. These receptor sequences come from a woman aged 18 to 35 in good health.

In this sample, this clonotype turned up many times. The V call is TRBV5-1, the J call TRBJ2-1; perhaps TRBD2 as D (5 bases). This CDR3 is built from 13 residues. The germline CDR1 and CDR2 sequences are SGHRS and YFSETQ. Trimming pared 2 bases from V and 5 bases from J, leaving 8 bases between. This CDR3 is CASSFTGNNEQFF. The CDR3 nucleotides are TGCGCCAGCAGCTTTACGGGGAACAATGAGCAGTTCTTC.

The chain couples TRBV20-1 to TRBJ2-3, with 12 bases aligning to TRBD2. V trimming: 2 bases; J trimming: 7 bases; junction bases outside the gene matches: 4. CDR1 is DFQATT and CDR2 is SNEGSKA in the germline V gene (reference sequence). The CDR3 loop spans 14 amino acids. The CDR3: CSARSLAGGNTQYF. The CDR3 DNA is TGCAGTGCTAGAAGCCTAGCGGGGGGGAATACGCAGTATTTT.

This chain connects TRBV4-1 to TRBJ2-1, with 12 bases matching TRBD2. CDR1 MGHRA and CDR2 YSYEKL come from the germline V gene. This CDR3 spans 17 amino acids. With 1 base clipped from V and 7 bases from J, the junction kept 8 bases outside the gene matches. This chain's CDR3 is CASSQVPTSGSRNEQFF. CDR3 sequence (DNA): TGCGCCAGCAGCCAAGTACCGACTAGCGGGAGTAGGAATGAGCAGTTCTTC.

CDR3 DNA: TGTGCCAGCAGGGGAGACAGATACAATCAGCCCCAGCATTTT. Protein: CASRGDRYNQPQHF. The V call is TRBV7-2, the J call TRBJ1-5; possibly TRBD1 for D (5 bases). Trimming took 6 bases from V and 3 from J, leaving 12 bases between them. This CDR3 has 14 residues. The germline CDR1 and CDR2 sequences are SGHTA and FQGNSA. The full variable domain, in which reference TRBV7-2 and TRBJ1-5 provide the parts outside the CDR3, is GAGVSQSPSNKVTEKGKDVELRCDPISGHTALYWYRQSLGQGLEFLIYFQGNSAPDKSGLPSDRFSAERTGGSVSTLTIQRTQQEDSAVYLCASRGDRYNQPQHFGDGTRLSIL.

This clonotype has just a few counts. The chain recombines TRBV24-1 with TRBJ2-1; 9 bases match TRBD1. Germline V gene lookup returns CDR1 KGHDR and CDR2 SFDVKD. CDR3 length equals 15 residues. After removal of 4 bases from V and 7 bases from J, the junction contained 7 bases not matched to a gene. The CDR3: CATSDFGTGRNEQFF. The CDR3 region has the DNA TGTGCCACCAGTGACTTTGGGACAGGGAGGAATGAGCAGTTCTTC.

Ten or more counts support this clonotype. The chain joins TRBV20-1 to TRBJ2-3; the match to TRBD2 covers 11 bases. Germline V lookup: CDR1 DFQATT, CDR2 SNEGSKA (reference sequence). Unmatched junction bases numbered 10, after V lost 5 bases and J lost 3 bases. CDR3 length: 16 residues. In DNA, the CDR3 is TGCAGTGCTCCACGTCTAGCGGGAGGTCGTACAGATACGCAGTATTTT. Translating it yields CSAPRLAGGRTDTQYF.

Only a few counts were recorded for this clonotype. The V and J genes are TRBV9 and TRBJ1-2, with 7 bases matching TRBD1. Looked up from germline, CDR1 is SGDLS and CDR2 is YYNGEE. The CDR3 consists of 15 residues. The J segment lost 8 bases and the V segment lost 3 bases, leaving 13 bases of the junction unmatched. CDR3 sequence: CASSDLGTVGGGYTF. CDR3 nucleotide sequence: TGTGCCAGCAGCGACCTCGGGACAGTTGGGGGCGGCTACACCTTC.

This clonotype was counted many times. The chain is built from TRBV28 and TRBJ2-3; 9 nucleotides align to TRBD1. The J segment lost 0 bases and the V segment lost 6 bases, leaving 10 bases of the junction unmatched. The CDR3 contains 17 residues. Germline lookup yields CDR1 MDHEN and CDR2 SYDVKM. The CDR3: CASSSGQGLPSTDTQYF. CDR3 in DNA: TGTGCCAGCAGCTCGGGACAGGGCCTTCCTAGCACAGATACGCAGTATTTT.

For this clonotype: With a much larger clone just one base away, this may be a read error. CDR3: CTSRSGTQDTDTQYF. In DNA, the CDR3 is TGCACCAGCAGGTCCGGGACACAGGACACAGATACGCAGTATTTT. The chain has TRBV5-1 and TRBJ2-3; possible D gene TRBD1, 6 bases. Germline V gene sequence: CDR1 SGHRS, CDR2 YFSETQ. This CDR3 is built from 15 residues.

V is TRBV7-9 and J is TRBJ2-6; 8 nucleotides line up with TRBD2. Per germline, CDR1 SEHNR and CDR2 FQNEAQ (reference sequence). This CDR3 contains 16 residues. J gave up 2 bases and V 5 bases, and 5 bases lay outside the gene matches. CDR3 nucleotide sequence: TGTGCCAGCAGCCGGGGACTAGAGGCTGGGGCCAACGTCCTGACTTTC. As protein: CASSRGLEAGANVLTF.

This clonotype was counted only a few times. An end of the junction does not agree with germline; a read error may underlie this. V gene TRBV20-1 combines with J gene TRBJ2-1; tentatively, D is TRBD1 or TRBD2 (5 bases each). The CDR3 has 16 amino acids. Germline V gene lookup returns CDR1 DFQATT and CDR2 SNEGSKA (reference sequence). This CDR3 is CCATNPLAGAQNEQFF. The CDR3 DNA reads as TGCTGTGCTACCAACCCCCTAGCCGGGGCACAGAATGAGCAGTTCTTC.

This clonotype was recorded a few times. The chain has TRBV29-1 and TRBJ2-6; D remains ambiguous. The V end lost 0 bases, the J end lost 0 bases, and 9 bases lay between the germline ends. Germline V gene sequence: CDR1 SQVTM, CDR2 ANQGSEA. The CDR3 spans 16 residues. The CDR3 DNA is TGCAGCGTTGAAGAGGGTCACCGCTCTGGGGCCAACGTCCTGACTTTC. It specifies CSVEEGHRSGANVLTF.

This clonotype was detected many times. This chain uses TRBV15 with TRBJ1-6; 11 bases are shared with TRBD1. Per germline, CDR1 LNHNV and CDR2 YYDKDF (reference sequence). V gave up 2 bases and J gave up 9 bases; unmatched junction bases: 12. The CDR3 consists of 18 residues. The CDR3 loop is CATSRIRTGQGAGSPLHF. The CDR3 DNA is TGTGCCACCAGCAGAATACGTACCGGACAGGGGGCTGGTTCACCCCTCCACTTT.

The J gene is TRBJ2-5, the V gene TRBV5-6; TRBD2 aligns across 8 bases. J gave up 1 base and V 0 bases, and 8 bases lay outside the gene matches. The CDR3 is 17 residues long. Germline V gives CDR1 SGHDT, CDR2 YYEEEE. The CDR3 sequence is CASSLVTRGAIQETQYF. CDR3 bases: TGTGCCAGCAGCTTGGTAACGCGGGGGGCGATCCAAGAGACCCAGTACTTC. Combining the CDR3 with reference TRBV5-6 and TRBJ2-5 gives the whole variable domain DAGVTQSPTHLIKTRGQQVTLRCSPKSGHDTVSWYQQALGQGPQFIFQYYEEEERQRGNFPDRFSGHQFPNYSSELNVNALLLGDSALYLCASSLVTRGAIQETQYFGPGTRLLVL.

This clonotype occurred many times. The chain combines TRBV28 with TRBJ2-2; TRBD1 aligns across 8 bases. This CDR3 is 16 amino acids long. CDR1 and CDR2 from the germline V gene are MDHEN and SYDVKM. V shed 2 bases and J 4 bases; nucleotides not matched to a gene: 6. The chain's CDR3 is CASSLIRGTGTGELFF. The CDR3, as DNA: TGTGCCAGCAGTTTAATACGCGGGACAGGCACCGGGGAGCTGTTTTTT.

This clonotype has a handful of counts. The CDR3 nucleotides are TGTGCCAGCAGCTTAGAGGCCAGGGGGGACATTCAGTACTTC. Protein: CASSLEARGDIQYF. This chain joins TRBV11-2 and TRBJ2-4; tentative D call: TRBD1 (7 bases). CDR1 is SGHAT, CDR2 FQNNGV, per germline. The CDR3 runs 14 residues. Trimming took off 0 bases at V and 8 bases at J, with 11 bases between the two ends.

This chain uses TRBV20-1 with TRBJ1-6; 7 bases line up with TRBD1. V dropped 6 bases and J dropped 0; count of bases not matched to a gene: 5. The germline CDR1 and CDR2 sequences are DFQATT and SNEGSKA (reference sequence). This CDR3 is built from 15 residues. DNA for the CDR3: TGCAGTGCGCACAGGGGTGGCTCCTATAATTCACCCCTCCACTTT. It yields the protein CSAHRGGSYNSPLHF.

The J gene is TRBJ2-2, the V gene TRBV29-1; 9 bases fit TRBD2. Per germline, CDR1 SQVTM and CDR2 ANQGSEA. The CDR3 contains 13 residues. Unmatched junction bases numbered 3, after V lost 5 bases and J lost 5 bases. The DNA of the CDR3 is TGCAGCGTTCGACTAGCGGAAACCGGGGAGCTGTTTTTT. Amino acid sequence: CSVRLAETGELFF.

At least ten counts were recorded for this clonotype. This chain connects TRBV20-1 to TRBJ2-5, with unresolved D. The germline V gene encodes CDR1 DFQATT and CDR2 SNEGSKA (reference sequence). V shed 3 bases and J shed 4 bases, with 12 bases lying between them. The CDR3 contains 13 residues. CDR3 protein: CSARGPPRETQYF. CDR3 in DNA: TGCAGTGCTAGGGGCCCTCCCCGAGAGACCCAGTACTTC.

This clonotype was recorded a few times. CDR3 sequence reads: CASSVGSGTTYNEQFF. For the CDR3, the DNA is TGTGCCAGCAGCGTAGGGTCCGGGACTACCTACAATGAGCAGTTCTTC. This sequence joins TRBV9 and TRBJ2-1; 7 bases line up with TRBD2. CDR3 length: 16 amino acids. Trimming removed 0 bases from V and 2 bases from J; junction bases left unmatched: 5. CDR1 and CDR2 (germline): SGDLS, YYNGEE.

This clonotype was counted many times. The chain employs TRBV4-1 and TRBJ1-3; D is unclear. The CDR3 totals 17 residues. The germline V and J ends were trimmed by 1 base and 0 bases, with 13 bases remaining between them. The V gene's germline CDR1 is MGHRA and CDR2 YSYEKL. In DNA, the CDR3 is TGCGCCAGCAGCCAAGTCTCACCAGGCGACTCTGGAAACACCATATATTTT. Its translation: CASSQVSPGDSGNTIYF.

The chain links TRBV7-8 to TRBJ2-5; 12 bases are a match to TRBD2. Trimming cost V 0 bases and J 5 bases; bases outside gene matches: 13. The CDR3 has 19 amino acids. In germline, CDR1 is SGHVS, CDR2 FQNEAQ. The CDR3 nucleotides are TGTGCCAGCAGCTTAGCGTTAGGTCTAGCGGGAGGGCCAAGGGAGACCCAGTACTTC. It yields the protein CASSLALGLAGGPRETQYF. Full variable domain (rest looked up from reference TRBV7-8 and TRBJ2-5): GAGVSQSPRYKVAKRGQDVALRCDPISGHVSLFWYQQALGQGPEFLTYFQNEAQLDKSGLPSDRFFAERPEGSVSTLKIQRTQQEDSAVYLCASSLALGLAGGPRETQYFGPGTRLLVL.

This clonotype was counted a few times. This rearrangement joins TRBV19 to TRBJ2-7; 11 bases line up with TRBD1. J lost 2 bases, V lost 9 bases, and 12 bases had no gene match. Germline V gives CDR1 LNHDA, CDR2 SQIVND (reference sequence). This CDR3 has 16 residues. The CDR3 sequence: CASTPTPGQGAYEQYF. In nucleotides, the CDR3 is TGTGCCAGCACTCCGACTCCGGGACAGGGGGCCTACGAGCAGTACTTC.